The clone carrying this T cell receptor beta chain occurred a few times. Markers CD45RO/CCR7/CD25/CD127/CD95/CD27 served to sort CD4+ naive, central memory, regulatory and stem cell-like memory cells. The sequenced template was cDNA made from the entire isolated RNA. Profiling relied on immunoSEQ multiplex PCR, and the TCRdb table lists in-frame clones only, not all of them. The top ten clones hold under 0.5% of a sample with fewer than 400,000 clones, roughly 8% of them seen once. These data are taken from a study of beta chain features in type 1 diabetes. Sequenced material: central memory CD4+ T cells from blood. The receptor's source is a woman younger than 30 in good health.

CDR3 DNA sequence: TGTGCCAGCAGCTCCTCCGGGGGGAACTACGAGCAGTACTTC. It translates to CASSSSGGNYEQYF. V usage is TRBV5-4 and J usage is TRBJ2-5, with 7 bases aligning to TRBD2. The end of the DNA fits TRBJ2-7 better, so the J call may be wrong. Germline V gives CDR1 SGHNT, CDR2 YYREEE (reference sequence). This CDR3 has 14 amino acids.